This T cell receptor (beta chain) was recovered during a study of cytomegalovirus exposure and HLA in healthy donors. Germline lookup yields CDR1 MDHEN and CDR2 SYDVKM. The CDR3 contains 16 residues. Trimming pared 6 bases from V and 2 bases from J, leaving 19 bases between. The PCR ran on 60 Vbeta and 13 Jbeta primers. TCRdb keeps only in-frame clones here, not all; method: immunoSEQ multiplex PCR. The sample records roughly 180,000 clones, about three quarters being singletons. Study-wide results and limits: TCR beta V- and J-gene trimming was later associated with a missense DCLRE1C variant. Per published reports, the classifier diagnosed cytomegalovirus status with high specificity and sensitivity. In terms of immune exposure information, only CMV serostatus was available. A later analysis by the authors found several of the most significant clusters apparently linked to common viral pathogens.

Details on this clone: The antigen is unknown.

This chain joins TRBV28 and TRBJ1-2, with D tentatively TRBD1 (6 bases). This receptor was obtained from a man aged 18 to 30 in good health and CMV-seronegative. The sequencing input was PBMCs. CDR3 DNA: TGTGCCAGCAGCCCCACAGGGCTAATTGCCAACTATGGCTACACCTTC. As protein: CASSPTGLIANYGYTF.